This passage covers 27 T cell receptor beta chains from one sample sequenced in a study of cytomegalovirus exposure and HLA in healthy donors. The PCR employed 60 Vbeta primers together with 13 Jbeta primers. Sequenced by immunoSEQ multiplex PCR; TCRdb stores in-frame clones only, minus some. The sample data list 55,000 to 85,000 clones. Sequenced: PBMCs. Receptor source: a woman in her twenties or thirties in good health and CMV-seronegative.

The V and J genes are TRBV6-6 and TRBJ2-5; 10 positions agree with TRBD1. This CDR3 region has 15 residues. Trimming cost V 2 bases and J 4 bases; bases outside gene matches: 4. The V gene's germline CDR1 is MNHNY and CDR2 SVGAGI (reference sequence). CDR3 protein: CASSYGGQGRETQYF. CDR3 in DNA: TGTGCCAGCAGTTACGGGGGACAGGGGCGAGAGACCCAGTACTTC.

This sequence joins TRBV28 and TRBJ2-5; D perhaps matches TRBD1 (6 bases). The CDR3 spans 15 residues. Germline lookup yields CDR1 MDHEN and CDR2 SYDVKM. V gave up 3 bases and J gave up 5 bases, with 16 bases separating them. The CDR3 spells CASSLGTGTAETQYF. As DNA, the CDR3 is TGTGCCAGCAGTTTGGGAACAGGGACGGCGGAGACCCAGTACTTC.

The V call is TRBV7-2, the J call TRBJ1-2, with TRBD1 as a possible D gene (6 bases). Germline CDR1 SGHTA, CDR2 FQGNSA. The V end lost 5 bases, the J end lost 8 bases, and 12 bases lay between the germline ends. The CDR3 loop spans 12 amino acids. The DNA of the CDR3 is TGTGCCAGCAGCCCCCAGGGGTACGGCTACACCTTC. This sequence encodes CASSPQGYGYTF.

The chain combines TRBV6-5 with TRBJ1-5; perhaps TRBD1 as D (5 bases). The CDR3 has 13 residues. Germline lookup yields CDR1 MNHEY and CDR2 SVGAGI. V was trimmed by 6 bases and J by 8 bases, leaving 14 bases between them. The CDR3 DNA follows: TGTGCCAGCAGCAAGGGGTCGAGCAAGCCCCAGCATTTT. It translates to CASSKGSSKPQHF.

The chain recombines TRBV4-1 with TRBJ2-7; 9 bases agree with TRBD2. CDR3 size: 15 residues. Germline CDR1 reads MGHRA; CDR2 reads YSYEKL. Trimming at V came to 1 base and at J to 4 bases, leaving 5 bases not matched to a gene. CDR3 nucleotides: TGCGCCAGCAGCCAAGCTTGGGCGGGGGGGTACGAGCAGTACTTC. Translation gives CASSQAWAGGYEQYF.

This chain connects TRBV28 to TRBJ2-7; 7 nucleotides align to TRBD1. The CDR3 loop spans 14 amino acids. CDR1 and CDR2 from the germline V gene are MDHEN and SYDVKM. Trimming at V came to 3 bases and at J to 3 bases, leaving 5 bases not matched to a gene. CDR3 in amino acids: CASSFPGQIYEQYF. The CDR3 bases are TGTGCCAGCAGTTTTCCGGGACAGATCTACGAGCAGTACTTC.

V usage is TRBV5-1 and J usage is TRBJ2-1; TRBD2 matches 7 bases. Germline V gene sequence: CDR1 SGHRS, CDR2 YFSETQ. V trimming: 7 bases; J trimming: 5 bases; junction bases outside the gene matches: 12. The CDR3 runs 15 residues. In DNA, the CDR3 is TGCGCCAGCGCGGGGGAGCGGAGGTCCGACAATGAGCAGTTCTTC. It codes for CASAGERRSDNEQFF. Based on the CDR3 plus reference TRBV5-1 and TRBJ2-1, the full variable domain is KAGVTQTPRYLIKTRGQQVTLSCSPISGHRSVSWYQQTPGQGLQFLFEYFSETQRNKGNFPGRFSGRQFSNSRSEMNVSTLELGDSALYLCASAGERRSDNEQFFGPGTRLTVL.

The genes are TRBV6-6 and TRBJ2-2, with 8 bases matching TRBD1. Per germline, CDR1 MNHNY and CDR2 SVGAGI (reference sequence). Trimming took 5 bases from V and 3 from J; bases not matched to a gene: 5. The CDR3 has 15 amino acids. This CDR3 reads CASSPQGGDTGELFF. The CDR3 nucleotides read TGTGCCAGCAGTCCACAGGGGGGCGACACCGGGGAGCTGTTTTTT.

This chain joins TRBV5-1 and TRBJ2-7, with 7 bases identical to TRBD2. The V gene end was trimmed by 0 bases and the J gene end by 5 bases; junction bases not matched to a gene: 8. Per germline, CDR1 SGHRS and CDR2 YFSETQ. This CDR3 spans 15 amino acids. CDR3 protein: CASSLGAGVRDEQYF. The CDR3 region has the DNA TGCGCCAGCAGCTTGGGGGCGGGGGTCAGAGACGAGCAGTACTTC. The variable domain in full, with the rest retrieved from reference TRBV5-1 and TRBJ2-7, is KAGVTQTPRYLIKTRGQQVTLSCSPISGHRSVSWYQQTPGQGLQFLFEYFSETQRNKGNFPGRFSGRQFSNSRSEMNVSTLELGDSALYLCASSLGAGVRDEQYFGPGTRLTVT.

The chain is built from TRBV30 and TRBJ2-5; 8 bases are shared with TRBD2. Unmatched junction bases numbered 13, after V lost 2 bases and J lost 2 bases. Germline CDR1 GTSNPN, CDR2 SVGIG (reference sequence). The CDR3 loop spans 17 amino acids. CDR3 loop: CAWSRGAGGSGQETQYF. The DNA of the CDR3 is TGTGCCTGGAGTAGAGGGGCGGGAGGTTCGGGGCAAGAGACCCAGTACTTC.

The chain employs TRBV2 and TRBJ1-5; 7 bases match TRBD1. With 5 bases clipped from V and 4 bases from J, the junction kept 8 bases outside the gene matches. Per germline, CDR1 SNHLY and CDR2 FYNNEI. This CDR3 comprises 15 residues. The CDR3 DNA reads TGTGCCAGCAGTCCTGGGGACAGTGCGAATCAGCCCCAGCATTTT. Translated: CASSPGDSANQPQHF. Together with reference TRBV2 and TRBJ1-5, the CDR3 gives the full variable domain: EPEVTQTPSHQVTQMGQEVILRCVPISNHLYFYWYRQILGQKVEFLVSFYNNEISEKSEIFDDQFSVERPDGSNFTLKIRSTKLEDSAMYFCASSPGDSANQPQHFGDGTRLSIL.

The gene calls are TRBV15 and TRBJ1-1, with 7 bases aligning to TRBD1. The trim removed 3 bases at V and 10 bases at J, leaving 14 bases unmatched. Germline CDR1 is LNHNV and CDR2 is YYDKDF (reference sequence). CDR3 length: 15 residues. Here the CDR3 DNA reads TGTGCCACCAGCAGGGGGGATAGGGGGCTTTGGAGAGCTTTCTTT. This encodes CATSRGDRGLWRAFF.

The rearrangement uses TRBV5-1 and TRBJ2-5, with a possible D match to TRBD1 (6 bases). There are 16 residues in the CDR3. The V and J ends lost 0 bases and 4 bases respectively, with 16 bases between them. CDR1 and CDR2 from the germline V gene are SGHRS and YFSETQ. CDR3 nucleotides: TGCGCCAGCAGCTTGGCCCCGTGGGGGCTGGGAGAGACCCAGTACTTC. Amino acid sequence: CASSLAPWGLGETQYF. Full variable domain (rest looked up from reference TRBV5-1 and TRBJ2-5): KAGVTQTPRYLIKTRGQQVTLSCSPISGHRSVSWYQQTPGQGLQFLFEYFSETQRNKGNFPGRFSGRQFSNSRSEMNVSTLELGDSALYLCASSLAPWGLGETQYFGPGTRLLVL.

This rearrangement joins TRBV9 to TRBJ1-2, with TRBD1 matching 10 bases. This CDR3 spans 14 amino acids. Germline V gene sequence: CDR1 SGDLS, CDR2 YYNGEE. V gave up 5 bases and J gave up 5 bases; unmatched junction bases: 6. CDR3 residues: CASRGTGAPYGYTF. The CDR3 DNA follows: TGTGCCAGCAGGGGGACAGGGGCGCCGTATGGCTACACCTTC. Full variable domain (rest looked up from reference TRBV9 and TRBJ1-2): DSGVTQTPKHLITATGQRVTLRCSPRSGDLSVYWYQQSLDQGLQFLIQYYNGEERAKGNILERFSAQQFPDLHSELNLSSLELGDSALYFCASRGTGAPYGYTFGSGTRLTVV.

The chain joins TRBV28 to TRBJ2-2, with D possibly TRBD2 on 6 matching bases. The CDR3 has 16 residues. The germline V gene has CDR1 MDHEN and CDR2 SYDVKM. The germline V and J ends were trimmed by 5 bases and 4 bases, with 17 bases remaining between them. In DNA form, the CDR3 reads TGTGCCAGCAGTCGGGGGAGAGGGACGGGCACCGGGGAGCTGTTTTTT. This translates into CASSRGRGTGTGELFF.

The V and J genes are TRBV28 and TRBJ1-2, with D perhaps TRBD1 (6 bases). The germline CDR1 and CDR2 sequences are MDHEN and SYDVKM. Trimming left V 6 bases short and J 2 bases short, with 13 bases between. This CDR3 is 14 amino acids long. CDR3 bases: TGTGCCAGCAGCGGTACCGGGACAAACTATGGCTACACCTTC. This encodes CASSGTGTNYGYTF.

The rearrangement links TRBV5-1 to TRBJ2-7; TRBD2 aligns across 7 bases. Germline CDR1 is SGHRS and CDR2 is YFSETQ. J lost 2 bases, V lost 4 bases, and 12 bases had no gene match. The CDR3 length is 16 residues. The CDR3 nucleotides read TGCGCCAGCAGCCACGGGCTAGCGGATGTCGCCTACGAGCAGTACTTC. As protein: CASSHGLADVAYEQYF.

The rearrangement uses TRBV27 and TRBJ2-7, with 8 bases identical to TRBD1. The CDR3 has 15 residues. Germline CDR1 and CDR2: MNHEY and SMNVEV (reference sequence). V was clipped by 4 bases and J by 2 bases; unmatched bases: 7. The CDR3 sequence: CASSSHGQGAYEQYF. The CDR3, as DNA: TGTGCCAGCAGTTCCCACGGACAGGGAGCCTACGAGCAGTACTTC.

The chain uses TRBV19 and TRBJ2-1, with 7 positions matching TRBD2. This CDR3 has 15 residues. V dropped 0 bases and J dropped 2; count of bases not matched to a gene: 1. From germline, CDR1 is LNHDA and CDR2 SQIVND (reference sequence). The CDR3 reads CASSIDRGAYNEQFF. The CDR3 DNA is TGTGCCAGTAGTATAGATCGGGGGGCCTACAATGAGCAGTTCTTC.

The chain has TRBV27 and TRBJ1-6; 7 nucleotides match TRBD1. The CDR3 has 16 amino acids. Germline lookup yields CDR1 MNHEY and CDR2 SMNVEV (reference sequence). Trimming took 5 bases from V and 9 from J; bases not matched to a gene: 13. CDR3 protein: CASSPRQGIVVSPLHF. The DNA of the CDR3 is TGTGCCAGCAGTCCAAGACAGGGAATTGTAGTTTCACCCCTCCACTTT.

This CDR3 is CASSIVAGGQNEQFF. In DNA form, the CDR3 reads TGTGCCAGTAGTATCGTAGCGGGGGGGCAAAATGAGCAGTTCTTC. The chain combines TRBV19 with TRBJ2-1, with 11 bases that match TRBD2. Germline trimming cut 3 bases from V and 7 bases from J; bases unmatched to any gene: 5. This CDR3 has 15 amino acids. Germline V lookup: CDR1 LNHDA, CDR2 SQIVND (reference sequence). Looking up the rest from reference TRBV19 and TRBJ2-1 gives the full variable domain: DGGITQSPKYLFRKEGQNVTLSCEQNLNHDAMYWYRQDPGQGLRLIYYSQIVNDFQKGDIAEGYSVSREKKESFPLTVTSAQKNPTAFYLCASSIVAGGQNEQFFGPGTRLTVL.

CDR3 amino acids: CASSLVRTSSYNEQFF. In nucleotides, the CDR3 is TGTGCCAGCAGTTTAGTAAGGACTAGCTCCTACAATGAGCAGTTCTTC. The V call is TRBV28, the J call TRBJ2-1; the match to TRBD2 covers 7 bases. The CDR3 is 16 residues long. Germline trimming cut 2 bases from V and 0 bases from J; bases unmatched to any gene: 4. Germline CDR1 is MDHEN and CDR2 is SYDVKM. The variable domain in full, completed from reference TRBV28 and TRBJ2-1, reads DVKVTQSSRYLVKRTGEKVFLECVQDMDHENMFWYRQDPGLGLRLIYFSYDVKMKEKGDIPEGYSVSREKKERFSLILESASTNQTSMYLCASSLVRTSSYNEQFFGPGTRLTVL.

The CDR3 coding sequence is TGCGCCAGCAGCTTGCTAGCGGGGAGCACAGATACGCAGTATTTT. Its protein product is CASSLLAGSTDTQYF. The rearrangement joins TRBV5-1 to TRBJ2-3, with 9 bases fitting TRBD2. Losses at the gene ends were 1 base for V and 0 bases for J; bases not matched to a gene: 0. The CDR3 contains 15 residues. CDR1 is SGHRS, CDR2 YFSETQ, per germline.

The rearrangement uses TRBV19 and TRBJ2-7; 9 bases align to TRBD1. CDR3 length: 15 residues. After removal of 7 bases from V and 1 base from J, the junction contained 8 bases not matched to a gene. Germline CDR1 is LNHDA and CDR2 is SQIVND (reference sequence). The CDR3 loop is CASTTGTGSSYEQYF. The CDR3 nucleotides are TGTGCCAGTACTACCGGGACAGGGTCTTCCTACGAGCAGTACTTC. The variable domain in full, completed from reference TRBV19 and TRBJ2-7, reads DGGITQSPKYLFRKEGQNVTLSCEQNLNHDAMYWYRQDPGQGLRLIYYSQIVNDFQKGDIAEGYSVSREKKESFPLTVTSAQKNPTAFYLCASTTGTGSSYEQYFGPGTRLTVT.

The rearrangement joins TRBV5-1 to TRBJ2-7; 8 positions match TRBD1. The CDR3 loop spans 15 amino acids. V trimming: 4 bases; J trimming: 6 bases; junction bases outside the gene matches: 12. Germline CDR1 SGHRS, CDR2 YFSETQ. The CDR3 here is CASSRGVGQGVEQYF. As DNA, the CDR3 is TGCGCCAGCAGCCGTGGTGTAGGACAGGGTGTCGAGCAGTACTTC. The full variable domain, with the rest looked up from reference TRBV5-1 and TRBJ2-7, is KAGVTQTPRYLIKTRGQQVTLSCSPISGHRSVSWYQQTPGQGLQFLFEYFSETQRNKGNFPGRFSGRQFSNSRSEMNVSTLELGDSALYLCASSRGVGQGVEQYFGPGTRLTVT.

The CDR3 loop is CASSPTSGLNGYTF. CDR3 nucleotides: TGTGCCAGCAGTCCGACTTCAGGGTTGAATGGCTACACCTTC. The J gene is TRBJ1-2, the V gene TRBV27; tentative D call: TRBD1 (5 bases). Germline V gene sequence: CDR1 MNHEY, CDR2 SMNVEV (reference sequence). Trimming left V 5 bases short and J 6 bases short, with 16 bases between. The CDR3 extends over 14 amino acids.

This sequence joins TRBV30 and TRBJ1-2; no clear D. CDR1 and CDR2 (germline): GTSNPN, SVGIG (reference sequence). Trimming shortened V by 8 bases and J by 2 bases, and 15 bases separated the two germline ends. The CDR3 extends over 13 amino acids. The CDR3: CAGQADGNYGYTF. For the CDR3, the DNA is TGTGCCGGCCAAGCGGACGGAAACTATGGCTACACCTTC.